This passage covers 15 T cell receptor beta chains from one sample sequenced in a study of OX40 agonist ivuxolimab in advanced cancers. Using immunoSEQ multiplex PCR, the repertoire was profiled, and TCRdb retains in-frame clones only, with some absent. The sample contains tens of thousands of clones, around nine tenths of which appear only once. Specimen: CD4+ or CD8+ T cells sorted from blood, collected in a trial of the OX40 agonist ivuxolimab. These receptors all come from an adult with an advanced solid tumor such as melanoma, head and neck, liver or kidney cancer.

The chain joins TRBV18 to TRBJ2-5, with TRBD1 identical over 7 bases. The CDR3 consists of 15 residues. Trimming took 3 bases from V and 3 from J; bases not matched to a gene: 7. The germline V gene encodes CDR1 KGHSH and CDR2 LQKENI. The CDR3 DNA is TGTGCCAGCTCACCGTGGTGGACAGGCAAAGAGACCCAGTACTTC. Translation: CASSPWWTGKETQYF.

This clone was recorded once. The rearrangement links TRBV5-1 to TRBJ2-3; 9 positions match TRBD2. Germline-derived CDR1 and CDR2 are SGHRS and YFSETQ. V lost 0 bases and J lost 4; bases outside the gene matches: 0. The CDR3 is 14 amino acids. This CDR3 is CASSLGLAADTQYF. The CDR3 DNA sequence: TGCGCCAGCAGCTTGGGACTAGCGGCAGATACGCAGTATTTT. Supplemented by reference TRBV5-1 and TRBJ2-3, the full variable domain reads KAGVTQTPRYLIKTRGQQVTLSCSPISGHRSVSWYQQTPGQGLQFLFEYFSETQRNKGNFPGRFSGRQFSNSRSEMNVSTLELGDSALYLCASSLGLAADTQYFGPGTRLTVL.

The rearrangement uses TRBV29-1 and TRBJ1-2, with 8 nucleotides matching TRBD1. After removal of 6 bases from V and 6 bases from J, the junction contained 9 bases not matched to a gene. From germline, CDR1 is SQVTM and CDR2 ANQGSEA. CDR3 size: 13 residues. CDR3 DNA sequence: TGCAGCGTCAGCCTCGGGACAGGAGATGGCTACACCTTC. Its protein is CSVSLGTGDGYTF.

The chain couples TRBV5-5 to TRBJ1-3; no reliable D call. This CDR3 is built from 15 residues. V was cut by 0 bases and J by 8 bases, with 15 bases left in between. Germline values: CDR1 SGHKS, CDR2 YYEKEE (reference sequence). In nucleotides, the CDR3 is TGTGCCAGCAGCTTGGGACACCGATCGGTAGACACCATATATTTT. This codes for CASSLGHRSVDTIYF.

V usage is TRBV7-3 and J usage is TRBJ2-5; TRBD2 matches 9 bases. CDR3 size: 15 residues. Germline V gene sequence: CDR1 SGHTA, CDR2 FQGTGA. Losses at the gene ends were 2 bases for V and 5 bases for J; bases not matched to a gene: 6. CDR3 bases: TGTGCCAGCAGCTTAGTAAAGCGGGAGGAGGAGACCCAGTACTTC. Encoded protein: CASSLVKREEETQYF.

The CDR3 nucleotides are TGTGCCAGCAGCCCCTGGAAGAGGAGGACCGGGGAGCTGTTTTTT. It is translated as CASSPWKRRTGELFF. The chain links TRBV25-1 to TRBJ2-2; D is perhaps TRBD2 (5 bases). Trimming took off 6 bases at V and 5 bases at J, with 16 bases between the two ends. This CDR3 has 15 amino acids. Germline V gives CDR1 MGHDK, CDR2 SYGVNS.

This chain connects TRBV29-1 to TRBJ1-1, with 8 bases matching TRBD1. CDR1 is SQVTM and CDR2 is ANQGSEA in the germline V gene. The CDR3 runs 13 residues. V trimming: 7 bases; J trimming: 2 bases; junction bases outside the gene matches: 6. For the CDR3, the DNA is TGCAGCGGTATACAGGGGGGAAACACTGAAGCTTTCTTT. Translated: CSGIQGGNTEAFF.

CDR3 amino acids: CASSEARGRGEKLFF. The CDR3 DNA follows: TGTGCCAGCAGTGAAGCCCGGGGGCGCGGCGAAAAACTGTTTTTT. The chain joins TRBV6-1 to TRBJ1-4; TRBD1 might be the D (6 bases). Germline V gene data show CDR1 as MNHNS and CDR2 as SASEGT. V lost 0 bases and J 8 bases, leaving 13 bases between the germline ends. CDR3 length: 15 amino acids.

The chain joins TRBV27 to TRBJ1-2; 8 positions agree with TRBD1. Per the germline V gene, CDR1 is MNHEY and CDR2 is SMNVEV (reference sequence). This CDR3 has 14 residues. V was pared by 5 bases and J by 7 bases, with 9 bases of the junction left unmatched. Written as DNA, the CDR3 is TGTGCCAGCAGTCCCAGGACAGGGTATGGTGGCTACACCTTC. Its protein product is CASSPRTGYGGYTF.

This chain connects TRBV5-1 to TRBJ1-1; D gene unclear. This CDR3 has 14 amino acids. Germline V gives CDR1 SGHRS, CDR2 YFSETQ. The V end was cut by 0 bases, the J end by 6 bases, with 12 bases between. The CDR3 loop reads CASSLDMKPAEAFF. CDR3 nucleotides: TGCGCCAGCAGCTTGGATATGAAGCCGGCTGAAGCTTTCTTT.

This chain links TRBV6-1 with TRBJ1-1; no reliable D call. The V and J ends lost 1 base and 2 bases respectively, with 11 bases between them. This CDR3 comprises 15 residues. Germline V gene lookup returns CDR1 MNHNS and CDR2 SASEGT. The CDR3 sequence is CASSEEPRRNTEAFF. The CDR3 DNA reads as TGTGCCAGCAGTGAAGAGCCCAGGCGTAACACTGAAGCTTTCTTT.

A single count supports this clone. The chain is built from TRBV2 and TRBJ2-3; D possibly corresponds to TRBD2 (6 bases). Per the germline V gene, CDR1 is SNHLY and CDR2 is FYNNEI. Deletions cut 5 bases from V and 6 bases from J, with 18 bases between. The length of the CDR3 is 15 residues. Written as DNA, the CDR3 is TGTGCCAGCAGTAAGCGGGTACCTTCGTTGGATACGCAGTATTTT. The encoded protein is CASSKRVPSLDTQYF.

The chain couples TRBV5-1 to TRBJ2-1, with D unresolved. With 0 bases removed from V and 12 bases from J, the gap between germline ends came to 13 bases. This CDR3 region has 13 residues. The germline gives CDR1 SGHRS, CDR2 YFSETQ. CDR3 residues: CASSLDRSRLQFF. CDR3 sequence (DNA): TGCGCCAGCAGCTTGGATCGGTCTAGATTGCAGTTCTTC.

The chain has TRBV7-6 and TRBJ2-1; D not certain. The CDR3 has 15 residues. CDR1 is SGHVS and CDR2 is FNYEAQ in the germline V gene. Trimming removed 5 bases at V and 4 bases at J, with 15 bases between. The CDR3 here is CASSPDPTDYNEQFF. Written as DNA, the CDR3 is TGTGCCAGCAGCCCAGACCCTACGGATTACAATGAGCAGTTCTTC.

The chain joins TRBV19 to TRBJ2-5, with D perhaps matching TRBD2 (6 bases). This CDR3 is 15 amino acids long. V lost 6 bases and J lost 5, with 19 bases in between. CDR1 is LNHDA, CDR2 SQIVND, per germline (reference sequence). The CDR3 protein is CASSPGPGDSETQYF. CDR3 in DNA: TGTGCCAGTAGCCCTGGACCGGGGGATTCTGAGACCCAGTACTTC.